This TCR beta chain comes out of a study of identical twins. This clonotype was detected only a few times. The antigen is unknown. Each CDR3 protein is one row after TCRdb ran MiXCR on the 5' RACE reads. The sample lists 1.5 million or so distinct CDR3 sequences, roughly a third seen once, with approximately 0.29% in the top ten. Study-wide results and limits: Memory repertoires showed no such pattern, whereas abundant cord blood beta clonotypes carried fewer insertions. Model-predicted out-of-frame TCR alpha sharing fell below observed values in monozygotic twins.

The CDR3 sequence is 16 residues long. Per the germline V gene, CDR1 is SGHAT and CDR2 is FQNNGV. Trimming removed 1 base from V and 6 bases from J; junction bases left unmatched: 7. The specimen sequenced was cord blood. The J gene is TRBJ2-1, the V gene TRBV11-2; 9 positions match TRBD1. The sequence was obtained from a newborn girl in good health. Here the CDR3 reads CASSLVGDRVGNEQFF. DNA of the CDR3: TGTGCCAGCAGCTTAGTTGGGGACAGGGTGGGCAATGAGCAGTTCTTC.